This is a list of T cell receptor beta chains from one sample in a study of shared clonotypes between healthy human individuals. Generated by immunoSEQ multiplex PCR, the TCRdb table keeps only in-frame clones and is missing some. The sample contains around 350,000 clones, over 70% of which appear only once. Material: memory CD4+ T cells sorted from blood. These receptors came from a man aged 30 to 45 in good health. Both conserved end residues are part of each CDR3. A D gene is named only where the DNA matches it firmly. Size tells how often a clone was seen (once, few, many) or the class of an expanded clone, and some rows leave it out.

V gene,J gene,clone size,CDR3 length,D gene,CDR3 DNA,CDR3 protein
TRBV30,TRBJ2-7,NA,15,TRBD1,TGTGCCTGTTCTAAAAGACAGGGCCTCCTCTACGAGCAGTACTTC,CACSKRQGLLYEQYF
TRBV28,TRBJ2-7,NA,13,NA,TGTGCCAGCCATCGTCAGGGCGCCTACGAGCAGTACTTC,CASHRQGAYEQYF
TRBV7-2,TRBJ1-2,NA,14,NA,TGTGCCAGCAGCTTAGCGGGGGATTACTATGGCTACACCTTC,CASSLAGDYYGYTF
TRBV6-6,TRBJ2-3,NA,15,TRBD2,TGTGCCAGCAGTGACGGGACTAGCGACCCGCCTACGCAGTATTTT,CASSDGTSDPPTQYF
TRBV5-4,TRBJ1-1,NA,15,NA,TGTGCCAGCAGCTTACGAGATCTGGTGGTCCCTGAAGCTTTCTTT,CASSLRDLVVPEAFF
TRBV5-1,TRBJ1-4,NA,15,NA,TGCGCCAGCAGCCTAAGGACAGCAACTAATGAAAAACTGTTTTTT,CASSLRTATNEKLFF
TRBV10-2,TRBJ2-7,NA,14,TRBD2,TGCGCCAGCAGTGACACTAGCGGGAGCTACGAGCAGTACTTC,CASSDTSGSYEQYF
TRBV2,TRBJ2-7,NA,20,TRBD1,TGTGCCAGCAGTGAGGAACTACCTCGGGACAGGGCTTTCCGTTCCTACGAGCAGTACTTC,CASSEELPRDRAFRSYEQYF
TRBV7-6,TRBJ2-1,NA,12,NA,TGTGCCAGCAGCTTAGCGCGCGGCCCGCAGTTCTTC,CASSLARGPQFF
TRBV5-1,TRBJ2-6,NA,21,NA,TGCGCCAGCAGCTTGTCCGGAGAAACCAGGGATTTCACCTCTGGGGCCAACGTCCTGACTTTC,CASSLSGETRDFTSGANVLTF
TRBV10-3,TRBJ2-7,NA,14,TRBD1,TGTGCCATCAGTGAAACAGGGGTAGGGGACGAGCAGTACTTC,CAISETGVGDEQYF
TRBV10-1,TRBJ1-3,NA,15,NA,TGCGCCAGCACGGCAGGGAGGGCCTCTGGAAACACCATATATTTT,CASTAGRASGNTIYF
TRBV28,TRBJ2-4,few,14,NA,TGTGCCAGCAACGGGGGACTAGCCAAAAACATTCAGTACTTC,CASNGGLAKNIQYF
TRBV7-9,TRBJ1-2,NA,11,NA,TGTGCCAGCAGCTTGGAGGTTGGCTACACCTTC,CASSLEVGYTF
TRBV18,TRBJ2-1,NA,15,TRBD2,TGTGCCAGCTCAGGACTAGCGGGAGGGGACAATGAGCAGTTCTTC,CASSGLAGGDNEQFF
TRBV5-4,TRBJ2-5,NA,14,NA,TGTGCCAGCAGCTTGCCTGGGAACCAAGAGACCCAGTACTTC,CASSLPGNQETQYF
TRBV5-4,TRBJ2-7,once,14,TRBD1,TGTGCCAGCAGCTCACAGGGGACCGCTCACGAGCAGTACTTC,CASSSQGTAHEQYF
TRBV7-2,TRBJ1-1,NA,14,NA,TGTGCCAGCAGCTTGAATTCCGGGCGCACTGAAGCTTTCTTT,CASSLNSGRTEAFF
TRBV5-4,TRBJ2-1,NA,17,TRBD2,TGTGCCAGCAGCCTAAGACGAGCGGGAGTCCCCTACAATGAGCAGTTCTTC,CASSLRRAGVPYNEQFF
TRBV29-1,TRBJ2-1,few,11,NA,TGCAGCGTTGATGTAGGGACTGAGCAGTTCTTC,CSVDVGTEQFF
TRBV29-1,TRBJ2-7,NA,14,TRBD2,TGCAGCGTTCTACCAGCGGGAAGTGCTGGCGAGCAGTACTTC,CSVLPAGSAGEQYF
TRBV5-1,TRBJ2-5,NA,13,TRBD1,TGCGCCAGCAGCCGCGACAGGGCGGAGACCCAGTACTTC,CASSRDRAETQYF
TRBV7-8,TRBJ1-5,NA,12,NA,TGTGCCAGCAGTCCATCGAGTCAGCCCCAGCATTTT,CASSPSSQPQHF
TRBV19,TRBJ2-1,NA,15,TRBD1,TGTGCCAGTAGTATGATGGGACAGGGTTACAATGAGCAGTTCTTC,CASSMMGQGYNEQFF
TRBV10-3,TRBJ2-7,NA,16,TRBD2,TGTGCCATCAGTAAGGACGGGACTAGCGGGAGATCCGAGCAGTACTTC,CAISKDGTSGRSEQYF
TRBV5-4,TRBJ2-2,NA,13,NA,TGTGCCAGCAGCCTTCTGTTGAACGGGGAGCTGTTTTTT,CASSLLLNGELFF
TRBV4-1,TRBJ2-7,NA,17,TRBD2,TGCGCCAGCAGCCAGTTACCTAGCGGGAGGGCCCGATACGAGCAGTACTTC,CASSQLPSGRARYEQYF
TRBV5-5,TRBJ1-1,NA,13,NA,TGTGCCAGCAGCTCAGGGATGAACACTGAAGCTTTCTTT,CASSSGMNTEAFF
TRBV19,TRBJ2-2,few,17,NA,TGTGCCAGTAGTATTCATCCCGGGACCCCGAACACCGGGGAGCTGTTTTTT,CASSIHPGTPNTGELFF
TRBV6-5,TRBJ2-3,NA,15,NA,TGTGCCAGCAGCCCCCAGGGTTTAGTCACAGATACGCAGTATTTT,CASSPQGLVTDTQYF
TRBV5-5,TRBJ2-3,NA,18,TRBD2,TGTGCCAGCATGCCTATAGCGGGAGCCGGGTCGCGCACAGATACGCAGTATTTT,CASMPIAGAGSRTDTQYF
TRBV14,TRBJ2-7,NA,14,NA,TGTGCCAGCAGCCAAAATCAGGGACCCTACGAGCAGTACTTC,CASSQNQGPYEQYF
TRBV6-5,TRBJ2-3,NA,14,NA,TGTGCCAGCAGGCCAGGGTTCTCGCGAGATACGCAGTATTTT,CASRPGFSRDTQYF
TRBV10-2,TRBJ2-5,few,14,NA,TGCGCCAGCAGTGAGCGGCAGATACAAGAGACCCAGTACTTC,CASSERQIQETQYF
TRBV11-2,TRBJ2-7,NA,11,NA,TGTGCCAGCAGCTTCCGCAGTACACCGTACTTC,CASSFRSTPYF
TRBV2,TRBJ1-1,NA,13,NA,TGTGCCACATCCCTCCAAGGGCGCACTGAAGCTTTCTTT,CATSLQGRTEAFF
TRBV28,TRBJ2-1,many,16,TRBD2,TGTGCCAGCAGAGGACTAGCGGGAACAGCCTACAATGAGCAGTTCTTC,CASRGLAGTAYNEQFF
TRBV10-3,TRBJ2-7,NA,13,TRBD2,TGTGCCATCAGTGCGGGGACTACTTACGAGCAGTACTTC,CAISAGTTYEQYF
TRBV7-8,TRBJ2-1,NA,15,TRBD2,TGTGCCAGCAGCTTAGCGCTAGCGGGAGAGAATGAGCAGTTCTTC,CASSLALAGENEQFF
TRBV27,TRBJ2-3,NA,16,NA,TGTGCCAGCAGTTTCTTCAGGGGCGATTCCACAGATACGCAGTATTTT,CASSFFRGDSTDTQYF
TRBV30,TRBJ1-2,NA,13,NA,TGTGCCTGGAGTAGCCCGCCGAGCTATGGCTACACCTTC,CAWSSPPSYGYTF
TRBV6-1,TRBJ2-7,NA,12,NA,TGTGCCAGCAGTGACTTGGGGAGAGAACAGTACTTC,CASSDLGREQYF
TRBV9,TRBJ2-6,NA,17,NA,TGTGCCAGCAGCGTAGAGGACTATCTCTCTGGGGCCAACGTCCTGACTTTC,CASSVEDYLSGANVLTF
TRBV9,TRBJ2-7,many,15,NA,TGTGCCAGCAGCGTAGAGCCCAGGGGAACCTACGAGCAGTACTTC,CASSVEPRGTYEQYF
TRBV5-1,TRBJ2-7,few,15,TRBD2,TGCGCCAGCAGCACCGGACTAGCGGGACTCTACGAGCAGTACTTC,CASSTGLAGLYEQYF
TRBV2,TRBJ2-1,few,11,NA,TGTGCCAGCAGTGACTGGAATGAGCAGTTCTTC,CASSDWNEQFF
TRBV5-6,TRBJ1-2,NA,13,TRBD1,TGTGCCAGCAACCGCGGACAGGGCGAAGGCTACACCTTC,CASNRGQGEGYTF
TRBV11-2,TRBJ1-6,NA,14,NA,TGTGCCAGCAGCCAGGCCGTCTCCGGTTCACCCCTCCACTTT,CASSQAVSGSPLHF
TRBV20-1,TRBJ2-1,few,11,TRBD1,TGCAGTGCGGACTCCGGGACAGGGCAGTTCTTC,CSADSGTGQFF
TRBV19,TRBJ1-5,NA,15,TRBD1,TGTGCCACGAAAAGGACAGGAGATAGCAATCAGCCCCAGCATTTT,CATKRTGDSNQPQHF
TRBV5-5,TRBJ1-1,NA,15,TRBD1,TGTGCCAGCAGCCAACGACAGGGGTACGGCACTGAAGCTTTCTTT,CASSQRQGYGTEAFF
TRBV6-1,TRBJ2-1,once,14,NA,TGTGCCAGCAGTGAAGGGATGGGTTGGGGTGAGCAGTTCTTC,CASSEGMGWGEQFF
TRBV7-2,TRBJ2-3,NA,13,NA,TGTGCCAGCAGCTTAAATCGGCGGGATACGCAGTATTTT,CASSLNRRDTQYF